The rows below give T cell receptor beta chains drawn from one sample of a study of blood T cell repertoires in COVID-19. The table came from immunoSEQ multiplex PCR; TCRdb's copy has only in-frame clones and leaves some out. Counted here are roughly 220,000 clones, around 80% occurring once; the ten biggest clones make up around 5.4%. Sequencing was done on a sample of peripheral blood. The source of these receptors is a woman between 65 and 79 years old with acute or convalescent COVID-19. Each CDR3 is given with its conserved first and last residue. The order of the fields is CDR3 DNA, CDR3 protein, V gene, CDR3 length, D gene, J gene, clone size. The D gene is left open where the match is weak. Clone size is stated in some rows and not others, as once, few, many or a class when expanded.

TGTGCCAGCAGCTTTAGCGGGAGCGGGAACGGGGAGCTGTTTTTT	CASSFSGSGNGELFF	TRBV7-3	15	TRBD2	TRBJ2-2	-
TGCGCCAGCAGAAACGACAGGGATGAAAAACTGTTTTTT	CASRNDRDEKLFF	TRBV4-1	13	TRBD1	TRBJ1-4	-
TGTGCCAGCAGCTCCGGGGGAGGCGAGCAGTACTTC	CASSSGGGEQYF	TRBV7-3	12	-	TRBJ2-7	-
TGTGCCAGCAGCTTGGCAGCGGTCTATGAGCAGTTCTTC	CASSLAAVYEQFF	TRBV7-2	13	-	TRBJ2-1	-
TGTGCCAGCAGTGCAGCCCGGGGTCGAGAGACCCAGTACTTC	CASSAARGRETQYF	TRBV2	14	-	TRBJ2-5	-
TGCGCCAGCAGCCCTGGAGGGACAGCAGAGTTTTACAATGAGCAGTTCTTC	CASSPGGTAEFYNEQFF	TRBV5-1	17	-	TRBJ2-1	-
TGTGCCAGCAGCTTAGGGACTAGCGGGATGGGATATGAGCAGTTCTTC	CASSLGTSGMGYEQFF	TRBV7-8	16	TRBD2	TRBJ2-1	-
TGTGCCAGCAGTCCGCAGGGGGCGATCTATGGCTACACCTTC	CASSPQGAIYGYTF	TRBV5-8	14	TRBD1	TRBJ1-2	-
TGTGCCAGCACCTTCCGCGGGGATAACTATGGCTACACCTTC	CASTFRGDNYGYTF	TRBV9	14	-	TRBJ1-2	few
TGTGCCAGCAGCAAAAACAGGGACCCAAGCAATCAGCCCCAGCATTTT	CASSKNRDPSNQPQHF	TRBV21-1	16	-	TRBJ1-5	-
TGTGCCAGCAGCTTAACGGGGTGGGCAACTGAAGCTTTCTTT	CASSLTGWATEAFF	TRBV11-2	14	-	TRBJ1-1	-
TGTGCCAGCAGCACGGACAGGGCGAGTCAGCCCCAGCATTTT	CASSTDRASQPQHF	TRBV7-2	14	TRBD1	TRBJ1-5	-
TGTGCCAGTAGTATAACTGGGACTAGCGGGAACGACGAGACCCAGTACTTC	CASSITGTSGNDETQYF	TRBV19	17	TRBD2	TRBJ2-5	-
TGTGCCAGCAGCCCAAATACAGGGGGATTCTCCTACGAGCAGTACTTC	CASSPNTGGFSYEQYF	TRBV28	16	TRBD1	TRBJ2-7	-
TGTGCCAGCAGGGACCTAGCGACCCAAGAGACCCAGTACTTC	CASRDLATQETQYF	TRBV28	14	-	TRBJ2-5	-
TGTGCCAGCAGCTTTTACAATGAGCAGTTCTTC	CASSFYNEQFF	TRBV12-3/TRBV12-4	11	-	TRBJ2-1	-
TGTGCCAGCGTAACCGGGGCAGGGAGGTTCTACGAGCAGTACTTC	CASVTGAGRFYEQYF	TRBV28	15	-	TRBJ2-7	-
TGTGCCAGCAGCTCCGGGACGGGGGGAACTGAAGCTTTCTTT	CASSSGTGGTEAFF	TRBV7-9	14	-	TRBJ1-1	-
TGTGCCAGCTCACCACCGTTGTCACAGAGGAACACCGGGGAGCTGTTTTTT	CASSPPLSQRNTGELFF	TRBV18	17	-	TRBJ2-2	-
TGTGCCAGCAGTTTAGGGGCGAGCTCTGGAAACACCATATATTTT	CASSLGASSGNTIYF	TRBV28	15	-	TRBJ1-3	-
TGTGCCAGCAGTGAGGGCAGGGTGTCCTACAATGAGCAGTTCTTC	CASSEGRVSYNEQFF	TRBV2	15	-	TRBJ2-1	-
TGTGCCATCTCCGGGACTACGGAGATGGCGTTCTTC	CAISGTTEMAFF	TRBV28	12	TRBD2	TRBJ2-1	-